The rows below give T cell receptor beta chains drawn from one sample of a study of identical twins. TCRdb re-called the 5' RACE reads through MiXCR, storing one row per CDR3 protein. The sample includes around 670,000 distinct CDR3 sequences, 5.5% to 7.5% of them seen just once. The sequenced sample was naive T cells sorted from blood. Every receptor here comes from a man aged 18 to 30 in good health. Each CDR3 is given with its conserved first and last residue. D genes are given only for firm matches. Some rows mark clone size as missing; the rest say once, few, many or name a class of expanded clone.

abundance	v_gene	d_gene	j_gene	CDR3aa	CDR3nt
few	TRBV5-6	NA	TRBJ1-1	CASSRKRGVNSEAFF	TGTGCCAGCAGCAGGAAAAGGGGGGTTAATTCTGAAGCTTTCTTT
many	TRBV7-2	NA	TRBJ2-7	CASSESYEQYF	TGTGCCAGCAGTGAATCCTACGAGCAGTACTTC
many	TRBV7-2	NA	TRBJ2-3	CASSLARLGPDTQYF	TGTGCCAGCAGCTTGGCCCGCCTTGGCCCAGATACGCAGTATTTT
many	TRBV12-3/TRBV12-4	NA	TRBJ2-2	CASRPTVTGELFF	TGTGCCAGCAGGCCGACAGTCACCGGGGAGCTGTTTTTT
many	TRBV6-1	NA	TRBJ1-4	CATSRGGGEKLFF	TGTGCCACGAGTCGGGGAGGTGGTGAAAAACTGTTTTTT
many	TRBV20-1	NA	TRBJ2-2	CSARFSGNTGELFF	TGCAGTGCTAGATTTAGCGGGAACACCGGGGAGCTGTTTTTT
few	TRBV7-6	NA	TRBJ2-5	CASTSWGEETQYF	TGTGCCAGCACTTCCTGGGGGGAGGAGACCCAGTACTTC
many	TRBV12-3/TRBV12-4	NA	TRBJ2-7	CASSLAIYEQYF	TGTGCCAGCAGTTTAGCCATCTACGAGCAGTACTTC
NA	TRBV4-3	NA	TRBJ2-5	CASSDAGETQYF	TGCGCCAGCTCAGACGCGGGAGAGACCCAGTACTTC
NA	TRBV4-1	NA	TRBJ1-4	CASRYRRGDEKLFF	TGCGCCAGCAGATACAGGAGGGGTGATGAAAAACTGTTTTTT
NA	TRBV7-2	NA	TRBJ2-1	CASGRPEGYSSEQFF	TGTGCCAGCGGCCGACCCGAAGGCTATAGTTCTGAGCAGTTCTTC
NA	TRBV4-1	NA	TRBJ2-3	CASSQMRLDTQYF	TGCGCCAGCAGCCAAATGAGACTAGATACGCAGTATTTT
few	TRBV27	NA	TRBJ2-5	CASSSIPPQGTQYF	TGTGCCAGCAGTTCCATTCCGCCACAGGGTACCCAGTACTTC
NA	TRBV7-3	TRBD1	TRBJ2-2	CASSLNKGAEAGELFF	TGTGCCAGCAGCTTAAATAAGGGGGCGGAGGCCGGGGAGCTGTTTTTT
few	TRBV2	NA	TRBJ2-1	CATSPEAYNEQFF	TGTGCCACCAGCCCGGAGGCTTACAATGAGCAGTTCTTC
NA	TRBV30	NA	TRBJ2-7	CAWSVQMETLRSDEQYF	TGTGCCTGGAGTGTACAGATGGAAACGCTCCGAAGCGACGAGCAGTACTTC
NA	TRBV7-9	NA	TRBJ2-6	CASRSLEGLVGANVLTF	TGTGCCAGCAGGTCGCTCGAGGGGCTAGTTGGGGCCAACGTCCTGACTTTC
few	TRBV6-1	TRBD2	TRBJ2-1	CASSPGLAGFLNEQFF	TGTGCCAGCAGTCCGGGACTAGCGGGTTTCCTCAATGAGCAGTTCTTC
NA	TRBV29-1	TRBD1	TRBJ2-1	CSVDGDRTTYNEQFF	TGCAGCGTTGATGGGGACAGGACCACCTACAATGAGCAGTTCTTC
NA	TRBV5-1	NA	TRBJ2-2	CASSRSSGNTGELFF	TGCGCCAGCAGCCGTTCCAGCGGCAACACCGGGGAGCTGTTTTTT
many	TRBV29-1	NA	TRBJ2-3	CSYRRENTDTQYF	TGCAGCTACAGACGAGAGAACACAGATACGCAGTATTTT
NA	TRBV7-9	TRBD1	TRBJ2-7	CASSLASGGMGEQYF	TGTGCCAGCAGCTTAGCATCAGGGGGCATGGGGGAGCAGTACTTC
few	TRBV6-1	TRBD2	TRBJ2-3	CASSDTGLAEGGISTDTQYF	TGTGCCAGCAGTGATACGGGACTAGCGGAAGGGGGAATAAGCACAGATACGCAGTATTTT
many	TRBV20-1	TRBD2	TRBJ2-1	CSARDPTSGSELGHNEQFF	TGCAGTGCTAGAGACCCGACTAGCGGTTCCGAGCTGGGGCACAATGAGCAGTTCTTC
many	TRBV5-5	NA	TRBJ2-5	CASSLLSGAIETQYF	TGTGCCAGCAGCTTGTTGTCAGGGGCGATTGAGACCCAGTACTTC
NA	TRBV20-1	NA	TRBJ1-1	CSARKDGNTEAFF	TGCAGTGCTAGAAAGGACGGGAACACTGAAGCTTTCTTT